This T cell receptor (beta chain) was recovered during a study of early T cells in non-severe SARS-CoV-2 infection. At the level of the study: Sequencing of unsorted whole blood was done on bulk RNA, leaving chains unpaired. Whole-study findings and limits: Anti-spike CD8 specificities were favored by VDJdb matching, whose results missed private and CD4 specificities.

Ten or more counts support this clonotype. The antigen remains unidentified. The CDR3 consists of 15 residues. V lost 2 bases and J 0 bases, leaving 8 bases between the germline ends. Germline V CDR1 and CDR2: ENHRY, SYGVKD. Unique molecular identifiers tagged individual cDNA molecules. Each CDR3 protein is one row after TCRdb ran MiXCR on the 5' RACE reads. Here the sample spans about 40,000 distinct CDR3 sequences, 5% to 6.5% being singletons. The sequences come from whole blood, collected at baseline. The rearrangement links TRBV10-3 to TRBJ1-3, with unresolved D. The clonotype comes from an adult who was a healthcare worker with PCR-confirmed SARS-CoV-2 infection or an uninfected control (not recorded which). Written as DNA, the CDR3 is TGTGCCATCAGTGAGAACGGGTACTCTGGAAACACCATATATTTT. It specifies CAISENGYSGNTIYF.